This T cell receptor (beta chain) was identified during a study of blood T cell repertoires in COVID-19 (dated by TCRdb to 2020 to 2022). Regarding the research as a whole: Samples covering the acute and convalescent phases of COVID-19 were provided by collaborators in the United States, Italy and Spain. A de-identified subject ID, COVID-19 status, age in years and sex were almost always included in the sample metadata. Subjects who had been exposed to COVID-19, were actively infected with it, or had recovered from it provided the deeply sampled blood TCRbeta repertoires that made up the dataset. The material from the prospective study consisted of cDNA or gDNA derived from T cells, B-cell-depleted T cells, or PBMCs. The samples were drawn from two sources: the first 160 participants of the ongoing ImmuneRACE study, and 1,000 to 1,500 subjects contributed by 6 global collaborators. The repertoires were made available in a free public database intended to serve as a resource for research on the immune response to SARS-CoV-2. HLA class I and class II types, where available, came from metadata supplied by the sample provider rather than from assay-based typing. General study outcomes and caveats: Clinical and demographic metadata were provided uncurated, with the amount varying by source and participant.

Deletion took 7 bases off V and 3 bases off J, with a span of 15 bases between the germline ends. The cysteine opens and the phenylalanine closes a CDR3 of 14 amino acids. Of all the DNA, just the CDR3 is kept, 42 bases in frame from base 1. CDR1 MNHEY and CDR2 SVGAGI are derived from the germline V gene. Samples from volunteer blood donors who had recovered from COVID-19 were contributed by a second Seattle source. Whole blood was collected in K2EDTA tubes by collaborating institutions according to the institutions' own protocols. For TCRbeta analysis, collaborators shipped samples as frozen whole blood, isolated PBMCs, or DNA extracted from either of those sample types. As for this clone: Its cognate antigen has yet to be identified. Qualities for individual bases were not recorded, and no much larger clone is one base off.

TCRbeta CDR3 regions were amplified from genomic DNA using the immunoSEQ Assay, a bias-controlled multiplex PCR. Regarding the original processing steps: The number of nucleated cells in each sample was estimated by amplification of reference gene primers within the assay. Sequence reads were collapsed and filtered to measure the absolute abundance of every unique TCRbeta CDR3 rearrangement. For each sample, productive Simpson clonality was calculated as the square root of Simpson's diversity index over productive rearrangements. TCRdb holds this immuneACCESS table with in-frame rearrangements only. Some clones are missing; in checked studies, unresolved V genes explain under half, and the rest has no known cause. V, J and clone size reflect that table, while D and trimming were determined from the DNA. The sample data list roughly 250,000 clones, and roughly 87% of these were observed just once. The ten biggest clones cover approximately 7.9% of the sample.

This sequence was found in a man aged 60-69 years who had recovered from COVID-19. The V and J genes are TRBV6-5 and TRBJ1-1, with the D gene uncertain. The sample consisted of peripheral blood. This receptor has the CDR3 CASTPLVLYTEAFF. In nucleotides, the sequence is TGTGCCAGCACCCCTTTAGTCTTGTACACTGAAGCTTTCTTT.